A single T cell receptor (beta chain) is shown here with its context. Its specificity is not known. This sample is part of a study of radiation and T cells in renal cell carcinoma. TCRdb's copy holds only in-frame clones and misses some; the assay was immunoSEQ multiplex PCR. This sample carries around 64,000 clones, roughly 79% of them seen once, and the ten largest clones take 7.3%. Between the trimmed V and J ends, which lost 0 bases and 6 bases, there was a span of 3 bases. Germline V gene data show CDR1 as MNHNY and CDR2 as SVGAGI (reference sequence). This CDR3 is 11 amino acids long. Whole-study findings and limits: Baseline intratumoral clonotype presence is unknown without pretreatment biopsies.

The time point: baseline pretreatment blood. Noted treatment: 15 Gy SBRT to primary tumor, nephrectomy 4 weeks later. After SBRT, blood was collected at 2 and 4 weeks, plus baseline. The tumor was a clear cell renal cell carcinoma. This chain connects TRBV6-6 to TRBJ2-7, with unresolved D. This TCR derives from a man aged 55 to 70 with renal cell carcinoma. The sequences come from blood, collected from a patient whose treatment included radiotherapy and nephrectomy. DNA of the CDR3: TGTGCCAGCAGTTACTCTGGCGAGCAGTACGTC. It encodes CASSYSGEQYV.